This TCR beta chain was captured in a study of blood T cells in healthy people across ages (dated by TCRdb to about 2015). As for the study more broadly: In model experiments, template switching captured roughly one uniquely barcoded TCR beta cDNA molecule for every two T cells. The study measured age-related changes in TCR beta repertoire diversity using deep sequencing normalized with unique cDNA molecular identifiers. The donors were divided into four age groups: young (average around 17 years), middle-aged (roughly 42), aged (roughly 60) and long-lived (about 84). To avoid experimental bias, donors of different ages were distributed randomly across sequencing lanes. The study analyzed two additional independent replicas of 1 million unique cDNA reads from the same blood draw for two donors, one aged 18 to 30 and one aged 80 or older.

General findings and caveats noted by the study authors: Bulk unsorted PBMC profiling prevented conclusive comparison of naive and antigen-experienced compartments. Estimates of total diversity from one million sequenced T cells were regarded as lower bounds and underestimates. As age increased, observed TCR beta diversity per million T cells dropped in a roughly linear way, and a significant reduction was already evident by age 40. There was a strong correlation between observed TCR beta diversity and the percentage of naive T cells measured by flow cytometry. Because donor CMV infection status was unknown, age-related changes in expanded clonotypes were potentially confounded. Compared with the aged group, the long-lived group had more naive CD4+ T cells, fewer expanded clones and increased TCR diversity, a pattern suggesting age selection.

The donors were 40 or so Caucasian individuals from Russia, aged roughly 6 to 95 years, who were systemically healthy. Each donor gave ten milliliters of peripheral blood, drawn into EDTA-treated Vacutainer tubes. Ficoll-Paque density-gradient centrifugation was used to isolate PBMCs, with at least 6.5 million per sample. Trizol reagent was used to extract total RNA from the PBMCs, yielding at least 6 micrograms per sample. The percentages of naive CD45RAhigh/CD27high T cells were determined by flow cytometry on a PBMC aliquot from every donor. The table lists this clonotype with a few counts. Its antigen remains unidentified. No base-level quality is on record; no much larger clone is a single base apart. The germline V gene provides CDR1 KGHSH and CDR2 LQKENI. Measured from the cysteine to the phenylalanine, the CDR3 is 17 residues long. Only the CDR3 region is kept as DNA, spanning 51 bases read in frame from base 1. At the junction V is shortened by 3 bases and J by 0 bases, with 15 bases in between.

Libraries were prepared through 5' RACE. The sequencing machine was an Illumina HiSeq 2500. A second 7 to 11 cycle PCR used a sample-barcoded 5' primer and a J-beta primer mix. Each TCR beta cDNA molecule received a unique molecular identifier from a template-switch 5' adaptor carrying 12 random nucleotides. Each sample yielded at least 2.5 million CDR3-containing paired-end reads. The Mint cDNA synthesis kit, primed by a TRBC-specific oligonucleotide, was used to synthesize first-strand cDNA from all RNA. Following uracil-DNA glycosylase treatment, a first 18-cycle PCR with universal primers M1SS and BC2_uni_R was performed on all cDNA. On the authors' methods: Each sample was normalized by randomly selecting 1 million high-quality reads, each carrying a distinct molecular identifier. Reads with shared molecular identifiers were discarded instead of being binned into consensus sequences. MiTCR, run with a Q25 quality threshold and the strictest error-elimination algorithm, handled CDR3 identification, clonotype clustering and error correction. A nonparametric unseen species model with Euler transformation was used to estimate a lower bound on total TCR beta diversity. TCRdb reprocessed the public reads (quality trimming at Q25 with fastp, clone calling with MiXCR) and kept in-frame beta chains. Rows with a matching CDR3 protein are joined into one entry that keeps the most common DNA and genes. The V and J calls and clone size come from TCRdb's table, not from the authors' own analysis. This sample gives more than 1,400,000 distinct CDR3 sequences in total; about 43% of them show up just once. The ten top clones hold 7.9% of the sample.

The chain couples TRBV18 to TRBJ1-3; no D gene can be assigned with confidence. This TCR came from a woman aged 18-29 years in good health. Sequenced: blood. This receptor has the CDR3 CASSPSSAGASGNTIYF. The sequenced DNA is TGTGCCAGCTCACCGTCATCGGCGGGAGCCTCTGGAAACACCATATATTTT.